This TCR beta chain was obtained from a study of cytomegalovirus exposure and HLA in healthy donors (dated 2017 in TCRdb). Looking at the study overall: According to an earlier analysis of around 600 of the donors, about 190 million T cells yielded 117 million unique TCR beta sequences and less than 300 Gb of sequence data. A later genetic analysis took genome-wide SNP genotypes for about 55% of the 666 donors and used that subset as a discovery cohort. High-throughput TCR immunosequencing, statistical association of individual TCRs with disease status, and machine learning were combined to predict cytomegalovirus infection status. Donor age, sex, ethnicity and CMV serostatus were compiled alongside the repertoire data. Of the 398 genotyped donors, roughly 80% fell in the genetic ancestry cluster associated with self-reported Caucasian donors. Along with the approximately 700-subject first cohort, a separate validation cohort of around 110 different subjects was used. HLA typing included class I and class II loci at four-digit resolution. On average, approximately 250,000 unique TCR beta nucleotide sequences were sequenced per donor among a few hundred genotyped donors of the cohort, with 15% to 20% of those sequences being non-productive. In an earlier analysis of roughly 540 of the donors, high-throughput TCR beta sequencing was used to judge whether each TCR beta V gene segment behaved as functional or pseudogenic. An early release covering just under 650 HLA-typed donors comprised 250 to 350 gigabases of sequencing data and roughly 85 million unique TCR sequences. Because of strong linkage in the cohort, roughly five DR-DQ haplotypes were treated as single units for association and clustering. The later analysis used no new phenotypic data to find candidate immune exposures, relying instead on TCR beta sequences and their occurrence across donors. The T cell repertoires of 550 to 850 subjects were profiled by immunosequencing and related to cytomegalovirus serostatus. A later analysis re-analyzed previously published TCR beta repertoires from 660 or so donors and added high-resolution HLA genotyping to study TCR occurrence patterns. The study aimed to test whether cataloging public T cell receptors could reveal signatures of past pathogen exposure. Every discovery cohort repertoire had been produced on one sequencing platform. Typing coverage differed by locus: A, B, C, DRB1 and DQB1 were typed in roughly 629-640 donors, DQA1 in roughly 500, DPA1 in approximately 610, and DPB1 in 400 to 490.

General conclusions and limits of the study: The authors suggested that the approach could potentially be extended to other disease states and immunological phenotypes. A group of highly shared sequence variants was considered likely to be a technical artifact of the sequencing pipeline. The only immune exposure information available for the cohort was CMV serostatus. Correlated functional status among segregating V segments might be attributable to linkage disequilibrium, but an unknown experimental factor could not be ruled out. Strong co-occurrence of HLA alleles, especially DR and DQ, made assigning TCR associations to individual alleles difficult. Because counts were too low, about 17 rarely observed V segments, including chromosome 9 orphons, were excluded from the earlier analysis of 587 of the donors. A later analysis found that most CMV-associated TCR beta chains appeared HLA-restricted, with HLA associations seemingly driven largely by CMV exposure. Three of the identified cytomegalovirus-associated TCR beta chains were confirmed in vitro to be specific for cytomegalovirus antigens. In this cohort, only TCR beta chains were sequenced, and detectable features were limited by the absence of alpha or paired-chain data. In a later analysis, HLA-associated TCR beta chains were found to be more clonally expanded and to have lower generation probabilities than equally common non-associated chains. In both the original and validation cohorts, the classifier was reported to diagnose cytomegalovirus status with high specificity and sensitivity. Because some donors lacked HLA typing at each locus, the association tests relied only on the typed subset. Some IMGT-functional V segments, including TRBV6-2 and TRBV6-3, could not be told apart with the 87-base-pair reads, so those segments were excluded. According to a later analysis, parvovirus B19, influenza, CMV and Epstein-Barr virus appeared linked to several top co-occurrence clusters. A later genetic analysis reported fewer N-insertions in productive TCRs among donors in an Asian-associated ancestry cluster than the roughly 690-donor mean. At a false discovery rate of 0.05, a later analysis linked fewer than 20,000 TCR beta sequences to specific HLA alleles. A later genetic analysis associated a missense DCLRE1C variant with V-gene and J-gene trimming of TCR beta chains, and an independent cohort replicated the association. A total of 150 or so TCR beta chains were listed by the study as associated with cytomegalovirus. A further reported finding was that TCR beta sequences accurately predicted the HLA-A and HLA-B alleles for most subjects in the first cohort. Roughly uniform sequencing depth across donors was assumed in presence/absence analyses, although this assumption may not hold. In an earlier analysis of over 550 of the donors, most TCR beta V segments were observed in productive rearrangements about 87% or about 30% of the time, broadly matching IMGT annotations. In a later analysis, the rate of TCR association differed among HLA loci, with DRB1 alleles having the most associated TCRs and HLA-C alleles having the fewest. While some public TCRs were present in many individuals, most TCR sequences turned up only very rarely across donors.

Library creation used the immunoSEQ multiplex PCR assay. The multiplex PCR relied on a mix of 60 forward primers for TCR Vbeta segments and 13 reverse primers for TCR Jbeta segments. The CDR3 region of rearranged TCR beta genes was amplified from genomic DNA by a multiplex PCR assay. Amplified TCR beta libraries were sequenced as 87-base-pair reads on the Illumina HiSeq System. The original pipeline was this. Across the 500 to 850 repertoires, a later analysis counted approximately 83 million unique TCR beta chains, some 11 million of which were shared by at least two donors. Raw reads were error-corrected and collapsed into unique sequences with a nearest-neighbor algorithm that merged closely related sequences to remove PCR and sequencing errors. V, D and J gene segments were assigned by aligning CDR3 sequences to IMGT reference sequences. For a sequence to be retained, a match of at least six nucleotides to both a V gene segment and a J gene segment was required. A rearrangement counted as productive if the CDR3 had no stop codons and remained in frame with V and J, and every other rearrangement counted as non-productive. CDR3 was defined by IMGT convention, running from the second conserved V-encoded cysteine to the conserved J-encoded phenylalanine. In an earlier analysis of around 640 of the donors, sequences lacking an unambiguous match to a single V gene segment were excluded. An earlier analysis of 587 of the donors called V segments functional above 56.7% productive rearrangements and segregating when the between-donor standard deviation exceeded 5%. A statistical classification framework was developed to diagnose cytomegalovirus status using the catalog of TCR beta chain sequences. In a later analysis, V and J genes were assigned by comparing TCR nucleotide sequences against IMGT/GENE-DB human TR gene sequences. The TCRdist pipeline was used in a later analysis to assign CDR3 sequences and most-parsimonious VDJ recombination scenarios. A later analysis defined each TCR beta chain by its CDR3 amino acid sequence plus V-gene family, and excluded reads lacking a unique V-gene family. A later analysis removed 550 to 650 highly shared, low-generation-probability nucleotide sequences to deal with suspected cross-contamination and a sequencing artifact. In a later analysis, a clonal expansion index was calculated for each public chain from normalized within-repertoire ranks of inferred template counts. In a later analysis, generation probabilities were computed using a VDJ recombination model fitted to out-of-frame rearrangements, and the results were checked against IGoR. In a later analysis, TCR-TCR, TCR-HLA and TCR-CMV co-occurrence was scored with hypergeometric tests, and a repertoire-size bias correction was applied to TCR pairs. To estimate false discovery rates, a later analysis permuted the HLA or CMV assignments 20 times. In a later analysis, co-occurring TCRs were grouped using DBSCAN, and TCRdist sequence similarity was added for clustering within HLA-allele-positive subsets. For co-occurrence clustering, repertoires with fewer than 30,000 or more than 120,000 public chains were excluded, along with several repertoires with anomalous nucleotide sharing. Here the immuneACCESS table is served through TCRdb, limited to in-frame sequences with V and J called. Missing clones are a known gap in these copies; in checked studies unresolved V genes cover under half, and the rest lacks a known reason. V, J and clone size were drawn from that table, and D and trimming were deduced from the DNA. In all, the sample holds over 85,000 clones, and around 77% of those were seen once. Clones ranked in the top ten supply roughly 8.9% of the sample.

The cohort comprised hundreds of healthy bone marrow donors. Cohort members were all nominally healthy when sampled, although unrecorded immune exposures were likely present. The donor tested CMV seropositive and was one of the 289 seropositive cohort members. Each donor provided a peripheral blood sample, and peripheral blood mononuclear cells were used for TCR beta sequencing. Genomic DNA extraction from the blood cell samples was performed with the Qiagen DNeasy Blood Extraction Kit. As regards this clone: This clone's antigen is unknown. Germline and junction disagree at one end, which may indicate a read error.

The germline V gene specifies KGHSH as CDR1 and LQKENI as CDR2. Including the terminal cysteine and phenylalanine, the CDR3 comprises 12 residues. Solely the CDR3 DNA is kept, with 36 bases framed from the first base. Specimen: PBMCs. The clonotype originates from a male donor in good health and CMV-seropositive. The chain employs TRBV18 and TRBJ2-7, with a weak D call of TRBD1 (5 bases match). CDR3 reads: CASSPDSFNLRF. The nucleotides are TGTGCCAGCTCGCCCGACAGCTTTAACCTCCGCTTC.